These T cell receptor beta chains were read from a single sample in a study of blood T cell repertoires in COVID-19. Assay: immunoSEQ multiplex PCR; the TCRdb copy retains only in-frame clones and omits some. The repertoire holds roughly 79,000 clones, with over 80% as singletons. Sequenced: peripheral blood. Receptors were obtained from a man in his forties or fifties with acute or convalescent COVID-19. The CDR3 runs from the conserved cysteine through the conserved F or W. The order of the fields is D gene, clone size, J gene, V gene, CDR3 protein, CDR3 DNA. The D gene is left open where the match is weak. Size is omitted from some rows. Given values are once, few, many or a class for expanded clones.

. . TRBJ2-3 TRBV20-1 CSASGQGTPDTQYF TGCAGTGCTAGTGGGCAGGGGACCCCAGATACGCAGTATTTT
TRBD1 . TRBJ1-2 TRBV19 CASSLRQGRYGYTF TGTGCCAGTAGTCTGAGACAGGGGCGGTATGGCTACACCTTC
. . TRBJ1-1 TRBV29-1 CSVRDNKAFF TGCAGCGTTCGGGACAACAAAGCTTTCTTT
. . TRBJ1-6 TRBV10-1 CASSGGQGNSPLHF TGCGCCAGCAGTGGGGGCCAGGGGAATTCACCCCTCCACTTT
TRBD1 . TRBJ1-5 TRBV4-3 CASSQDRQGGQPQHF TGCGCCAGCAGCCAAGACAGACAGGGAGGACAGCCCCAGCATTTT
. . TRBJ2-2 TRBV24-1 CATSDPGANTGELFF TGTGCCACCAGTGATCCCGGGGCGAACACCGGGGAGCTGTTTTTT
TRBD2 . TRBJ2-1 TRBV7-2 CASSLAPPLAGGYNEQFF TGTGCCAGCAGCTTAGCTCCTCCACTAGCGGGAGGGTACAATGAGCAGTTCTTC
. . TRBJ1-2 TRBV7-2 CASSPAGRAFGYTF TGTGCCAGCAGCCCCGCGGGGCGGGCTTTTGGCTACACCTTC
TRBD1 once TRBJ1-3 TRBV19 CASTEGTAGNTIYF TGTGCCAGTACCGAAGGGACAGCCGGAAACACCATATATTTT
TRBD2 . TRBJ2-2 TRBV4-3 CASSQDRTSGSSGELFF TGCGCCAGCAGCCAAGATCGGACTAGCGGGAGTTCCGGGGAGCTGTTTTTT
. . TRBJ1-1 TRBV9 CASSVGSLVSRRGTEAFF TGTGCCAGCAGCGTTGGGAGTTTGGTGTCAAGGAGAGGCACTGAAGCTTTCTTT
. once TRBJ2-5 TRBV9 CASSVSRRGETQYF TGTGCCAGCAGCGTATCGAGGAGGGGAGAGACCCAGTACTTC
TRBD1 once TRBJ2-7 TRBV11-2 CASSYLTGGGYEQYF TGTGCCAGCAGCTATTTGACAGGGGGCGGGTACGAGCAGTACTTC
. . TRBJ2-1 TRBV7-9 CASSPRTKYNEQFF TGTGCCAGCAGCCCACGGACTAAGTACAATGAGCAGTTCTTC
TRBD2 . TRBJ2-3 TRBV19 CASSSSSGSTDTQYF TGTGCCAGTAGCTCCTCTAGCGGGAGCACAGATACGCAGTATTTT
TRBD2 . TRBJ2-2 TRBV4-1 CASSHYSGGNTGELFF TGCGCCAGCAGCCACTATAGCGGGGGCAACACCGGGGAGCTGTTTTTT
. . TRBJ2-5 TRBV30 CAWRRTGQETQYF TGTGCCTGGAGAAGGACGGGACAAGAGACCCAGTACTTC
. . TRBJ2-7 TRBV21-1 CASSKALCDRHYEQYF TGTGCCAGCAGCAAAGCGCTTTGCGACAGACACTACGAGCAGTACTTC
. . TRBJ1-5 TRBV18 CASSPDSGRNQPQHF TGTGCCAGCTCACCGGACAGCGGTCGCAATCAGCCCCAGCATTTT
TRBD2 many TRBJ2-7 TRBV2 CASTPPSSGYPYEQYF TGTGCCAGCACTCCCCCCTCTAGCGGATATCCCTACGAGCAGTACTTC
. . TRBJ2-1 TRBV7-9 CASTPGSSLYEQFF TGTGCCAGCACCCCGGGGAGTAGTCTTTATGAGCAGTTCTTC
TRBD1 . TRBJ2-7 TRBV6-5 CASSPGQASYEQYF TGTGCCAGCAGCCCGGGACAGGCCTCCTACGAGCAGTACTTC
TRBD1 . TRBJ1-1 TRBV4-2 CASSQEDRVGAEAFF TGTGCCAGCAGCCAAGAGGACAGGGTGGGGGCTGAAGCTTTCTTT
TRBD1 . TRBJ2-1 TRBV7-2 CASSLMGQGASSSYEQFF TGTGCCAGCAGCTTAATGGGACAGGGGGCCTCCAGTTCCTATGAGCAGTTCTTC
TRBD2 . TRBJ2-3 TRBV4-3 CASSQDGSGSSDTQYF TGCGCCAGCAGCCAAGATGGGAGCGGGAGTTCAGATACGCAGTATTTT
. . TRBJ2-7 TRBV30 CAWSVLGGLYEQYF TGTGCCTGGAGTGTACTCGGCGGGCTCTACGAGCAGTACTTC
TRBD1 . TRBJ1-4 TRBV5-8 CASSYQTGNRPFF TGTGCCAGCAGCTACCAGACAGGGAATCGGCCGTTTTTT
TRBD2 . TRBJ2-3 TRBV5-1 CASRIAGATDTQYF TGCGCCAGCAGGATCGCGGGAGCCACAGATACGCAGTATTTT
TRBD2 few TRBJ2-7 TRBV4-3 CASSQDTSGVTWEQYF TGCGCCAGCAGCCAAGATACTAGCGGCGTGACTTGGGAGCAGTACTTC
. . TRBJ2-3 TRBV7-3 CASSTYLSDTQYF TGTGCCAGCAGCACCTATCTGAGTGATACGCAGTATTTT
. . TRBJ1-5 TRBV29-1 CSVGRGGEPQHF TGCAGCGTTGGCAGAGGAGGCGAGCCCCAGCATTTT
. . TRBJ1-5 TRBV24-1 CATSDSNQPQHF TGTGCCACCAGTGATTCAAATCAGCCCCAGCATTTT
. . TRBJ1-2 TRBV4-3 CASSRGIGEAHGYTF TGCGCCAGCAGCCGGGGGATCGGGGAGGCGCATGGCTACACCTTC
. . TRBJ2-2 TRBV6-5 CASSYIRNANTGELFF TGTGCCAGCAGTTACATCAGGAATGCGAACACCGGGGAGCTGTTTTTT
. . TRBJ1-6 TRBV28 CASSLWSGHRLNSPLHF TGTGCCAGCAGTTTATGGTCGGGACACAGACTCAATTCACCCCTCCACTTT
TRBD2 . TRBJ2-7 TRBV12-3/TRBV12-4 CASRLAGAAEQYF TGTGCCAGCAGACTAGCGGGAGCTGCCGAGCAGTACTTC
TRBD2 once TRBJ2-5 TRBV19 CASSVLGGGYQETQYF TGTGCCAGTAGTGTCCTTGGGGGGGGGTACCAAGAGACCCAGTACTTC
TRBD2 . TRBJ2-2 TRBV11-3 CASSPKDSGGPGGGELFF TGTGCCAGCAGCCCAAAAGATAGCGGGGGGCCAGGAGGCGGGGAGCTGTTTTTT
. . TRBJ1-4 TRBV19 CASSSAAHRDQDEKLFF TGTGCCAGTAGTTCCGCAGCTCACAGGGATCAGGATGAAAAACTGTTTTTT
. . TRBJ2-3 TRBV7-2 CASSLGLDTQYF TGTGCCAGCAGCTTAGGGCTAGATACGCAGTATTTT
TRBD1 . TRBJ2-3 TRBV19 CASSIPTGGTDTQYF TGTGCCAGTAGTATCCCCACAGGGGGCACAGATACGCAGTATTTT
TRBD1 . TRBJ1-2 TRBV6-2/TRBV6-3 CASSYRQGSEGYTF TGTGCCAGCAGTTATCGACAGGGGTCGGAAGGCTACACCTTC
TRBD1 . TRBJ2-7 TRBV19 CASSITSRGSHEQYF TGTGCCAGTAGTATTACGTCCAGGGGGTCCCACGAGCAGTACTTC
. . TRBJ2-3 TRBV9 CASSSPPTGFTDTQYF TGTGCCAGCAGCTCCCCACCGACTGGTTTCACAGATACGCAGTATTTT
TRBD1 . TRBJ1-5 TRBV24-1 CATSDHGTGNQPQHF TGTGCCACCAGTGACCATGGGACAGGGAATCAGCCCCAGCATTTT
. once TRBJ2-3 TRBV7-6 CASSLGTLSTDTQYF TGTGCCAGCAGCTTAGGTACATTGAGCACAGATACGCAGTATTTT
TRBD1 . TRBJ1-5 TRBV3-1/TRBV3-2 CASSPAVGTGGNQPQHF TGTGCCAGCAGCCCGGCGGTCGGGACAGGAGGAAATCAGCCCCAGCATTTT
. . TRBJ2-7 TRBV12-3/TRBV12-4 CASSRGGYEQYF TGTGCCAGCAGCCGGGGAGGATACGAGCAGTACTTC
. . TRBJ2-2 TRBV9 CASSVGAENTGELFF TGTGCCAGCAGCGTAGGGGCAGAGAACACCGGGGAGCTGTTTTTT
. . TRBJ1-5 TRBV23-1 CASSHSGSGGSNQPQHF TGCGCCAGCAGTCACTCCGGTTCGGGGGGCAGCAATCAGCCCCAGCATTTT
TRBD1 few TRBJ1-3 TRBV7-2 CASSLQTGGSAIYF TGTGCCAGCAGCTTACAGACAGGGGGTTCAGCCATATATTTT
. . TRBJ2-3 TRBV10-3 CAISESSTDTQYF TGTGCCATCAGTGAATCTAGCACAGATACGCAGTATTTT
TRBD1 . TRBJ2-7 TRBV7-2 CASSLALTGSSYEQYF TGTGCCAGCAGCTTAGCGCTGACAGGGAGCTCCTACGAGCAGTACTTC
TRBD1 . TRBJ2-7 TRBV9 CASSLGTGWDYEQYF TGTGCCAGCAGCCTTGGGACAGGGTGGGACTACGAGCAGTACTTC
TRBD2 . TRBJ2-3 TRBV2 CASSVEAGPDTQYF TGTGCCAGCAGTGTGGAAGCGGGGCCCGATACGCAGTATTTT